This T cell receptor beta chain came from a study of OX40 agonist ivuxolimab in advanced cancers. Germline V CDR1 and CDR2: LNHDA, SQIVND (reference sequence). V shed 7 bases, J shed 4 bases, and the junction held 12 bases outside the gene matches. The CDR3 is made up of 15 amino acids. The method was immunoSEQ multiplex PCR; TCRdb's version includes in-frame clones alone and lacks a portion of them. The data show around 130,000 clones, 85% to 95% seen once. The sequencing used CD4+ or CD8+ T cells sorted from blood, collected in a trial of the OX40 agonist ivuxolimab. The chain couples TRBV19 to TRBJ2-7, with 8 nucleotides matching TRBD2. This clonotype originated in an adult with an advanced solid tumor such as melanoma, head and neck, liver or kidney cancer. CDR3 bases: TGTGCCAGTACCCCGACCGTAAGCGGGAGTTACGAGCAGTACTTC. This translates into CASTPTVSGSYEQYF.